This T cell receptor beta chain was identified during a study of Graves' ophthalmopathy and Graves' hyperthyroidism. This clonotype has at least ten counts. What it binds is not known. Points from the study as a whole: Discriminating ophthalmopathy from stable hyperthyroidism, a 13-signature model attained a sensitivity of approximately 85% and a specificity of approximately 81%.

Exclusion covered patients with other autoimmune diseases or uncontrolled infections (as well as pregnancy or lactation). PBMCs were isolated by Ficoll-Paque density gradient centrifugation, using more than 8.5 ml of fresh peripheral blood as the starting material. V lost 5 bases to trimming and J lost 1 base, with 17 bases between them. Germline V CDR1 and CDR2: MRHNA, SNTAGT. The CDR3 spans 17 residues. Amplification of TCR beta CDR3 regions used RNA transcripts. An opening RT-PCR round employed HTBI primers and preceded a second-round multiplex PCR. Each CDR3 protein gets one entry after TCRdb re-called the multiplex PCR reads with MiXCR. The sample carries about 370,000 distinct CDR3 sequences, 15% to 20% recorded once.

Material: peripheral blood. The rearrangement uses TRBV6-4 and TRBJ2-2, with unresolved D. This TCR was sampled from an adult woman with stable Graves' hyperthyroidism. DNA for the CDR3: TGTGCCAGCAGTCCTTCTCAGCGCACCGTGAACACCGGGGAGCTGTTTTTT. This sequence encodes CASSPSQRTVNTGELFF.